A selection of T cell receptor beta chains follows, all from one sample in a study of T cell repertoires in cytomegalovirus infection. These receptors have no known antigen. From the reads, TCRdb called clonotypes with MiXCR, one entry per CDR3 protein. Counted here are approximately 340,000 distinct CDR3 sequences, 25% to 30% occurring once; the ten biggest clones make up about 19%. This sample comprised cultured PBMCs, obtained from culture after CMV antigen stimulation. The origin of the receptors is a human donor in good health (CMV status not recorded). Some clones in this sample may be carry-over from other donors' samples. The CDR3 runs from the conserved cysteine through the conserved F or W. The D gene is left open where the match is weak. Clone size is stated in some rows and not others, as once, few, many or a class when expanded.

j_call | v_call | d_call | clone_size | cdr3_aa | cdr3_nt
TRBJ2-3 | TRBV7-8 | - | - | CASSLRARDTQYF | TGTGCCAGCAGCTTGAGGGCCCGGGATACGCAGTATTTT
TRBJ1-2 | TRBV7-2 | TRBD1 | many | CASSLDRGDGYTF | TGTGCCAGCAGCTTGGACAGGGGAGATGGCTACACCTTC
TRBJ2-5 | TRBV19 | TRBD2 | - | CASSIDRGEETQYF | TGTGCCAGTAGTATAGATCGGGGGGAAGAGACCCAGTACTTC
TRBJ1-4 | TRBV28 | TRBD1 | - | CASSPPDRVKGKLFF | TGTGCCAGCAGTCCGCCGGACAGGGTCAAGGGTAAACTGTTTTTT
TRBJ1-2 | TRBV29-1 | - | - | CSVEYQGGYGYTF | TGCAGCGTTGAATACCAGGGCGGCTATGGCTACACCTTC
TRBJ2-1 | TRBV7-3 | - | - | CASSLGVSGYNEQFF | TGTGCCAGCAGCTTAGGAGTATCGGGGTACAATGAGCAGTTCTTC
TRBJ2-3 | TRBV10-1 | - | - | CASSESYMDTQYF | TGCGCCAGCAGTGAGTCGTATATGGATACGCAGTATTTT
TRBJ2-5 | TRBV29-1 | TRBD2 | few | CSELRGVGETQYF | TGCAGCGAATTGCGGGGGGTAGGAGAGACCCAGTACTTC
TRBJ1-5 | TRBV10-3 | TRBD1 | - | CAIWTGGNQPQHF | TGTGCCATCTGGACAGGCGGGAATCAGCCCCAGCATTTT
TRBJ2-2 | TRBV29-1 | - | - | CSVVAGIRSGELFF | TGCAGCGTTGTGGCAGGGATTCGATCCGGGGAGCTGTTTTTT
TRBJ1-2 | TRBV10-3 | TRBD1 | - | CAIPSGTGGGDYGYTF | TGTGCCATCCCCTCCGGGACAGGGGGTGGGGACTATGGCTACACCTTC
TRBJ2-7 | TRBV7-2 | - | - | CASSLTVTYEQYF | TGTGCCAGCAGCTTAACGGTGACGTACGAGCAGTACTTC
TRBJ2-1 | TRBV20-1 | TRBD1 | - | CSAKRRDSASYNEQFF | TGCAGTGCTAAGAGACGGGACAGCGCGTCCTACAATGAGCAGTTCTTC
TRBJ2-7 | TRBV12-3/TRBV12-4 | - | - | CASSLSSGRRQQYF | TGTGCCAGCAGTTTAAGTAGCGGCCGCCGCCAGCAGTACTTC
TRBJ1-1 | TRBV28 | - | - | CGSLGLSNTEAFF | TGTGGATCTCTAGGGTTATCGAACACTGAAGCTTTCTTT
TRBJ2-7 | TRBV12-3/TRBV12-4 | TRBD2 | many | CASSLLAGGPGEQYF | TGTGCCAGCAGTCTATTAGCGGGAGGGCCCGGGGAGCAGTACTTC
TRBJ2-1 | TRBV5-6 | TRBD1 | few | CASSVDRGRPLNEQFF | TGTGCCAGCAGCGTAGACAGGGGACGCCCTCTCAATGAGCAGTTCTTC
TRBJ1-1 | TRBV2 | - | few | CASMFGNGAYEAFF | TGTGCCAGCATGTTTGGGAACGGAGCCTATGAAGCTTTCTTT
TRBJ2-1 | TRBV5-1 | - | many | CASSLSPGGINEQFF | TGCGCCAGCAGCTTGTCCCCCGGGGGAATCAATGAGCAGTTCTTC
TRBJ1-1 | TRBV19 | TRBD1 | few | CATSDRGRGTEAFF | TGTGCCACCTCAGACAGGGGGCGAGGCACTGAAGCTTTCTTT
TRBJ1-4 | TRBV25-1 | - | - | CASTTLGEKLFF | TGTGCCAGCACCACTCTGGGTGAAAAACTGTTTTTT
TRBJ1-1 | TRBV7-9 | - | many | CASRRTTWVVNTEAFF | TGTGCCAGCAGACGAACTACGTGGGTTGTAAACACTGAAGCTTTCTTT
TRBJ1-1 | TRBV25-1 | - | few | CASVKSTEAFF | TGTGCCAGCGTAAAAAGTACTGAAGCTTTCTTT
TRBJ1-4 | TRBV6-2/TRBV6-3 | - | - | CASRLGLANEKLFF | TGTGCCAGTCGATTGGGGCTAGCTAATGAAAAACTGTTTTTT
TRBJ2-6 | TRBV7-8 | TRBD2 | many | CASSFGGGAGANVLTF | TGTGCCAGCAGCTTTGGGGGGGGAGCTGGGGCCAACGTCCTGACTTTC
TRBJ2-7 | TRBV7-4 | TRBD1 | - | CVSSFPDRVYEQYF | TGTGTCAGCAGTTTTCCGGACAGGGTCTACGAGCAGTACTTC
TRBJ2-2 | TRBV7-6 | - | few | CASSLSGPNTGELFF | TGTGCCAGCAGCTTATCCGGACCTAACACCGGGGAGCTGTTTTTT
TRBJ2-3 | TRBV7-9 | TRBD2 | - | CASSRDGGLEQYF | TGTGCCAGCAGCCGGGACGGGGGGTTGGAGCAGTATTTT
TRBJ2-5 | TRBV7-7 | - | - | CASSPNLRGTQYF | TGTGCTAGCAGCCCTAACCTCCGCGGGACCCAGTACTTC
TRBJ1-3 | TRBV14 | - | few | CASSLPGAAGNTIYF | TGTGCCAGCAGCCTCCCAGGGGCAGCGGGAAACACCATATATTTT
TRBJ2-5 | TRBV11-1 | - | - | CASRTELQETQYF | TGTGCCAGCAGGACGGAGCTCCAAGAGACCCAGTACTTC
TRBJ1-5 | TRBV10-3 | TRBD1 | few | CAISEGQGSNQPQHF | TGTGCCATCAGTGAGGGACAGGGTAGCAATCAGCCCCAGCATTTT
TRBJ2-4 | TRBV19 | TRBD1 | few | CASSREPGQVGGIQYF | TGTGCCAGTAGTAGAGAGCCGGGACAGGTGGGAGGCATTCAGTACTTC
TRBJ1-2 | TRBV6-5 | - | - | CASSYLRGDGYTF | TGTGCCAGCAGTTACTTGAGGGGGGATGGCTACACCTTC
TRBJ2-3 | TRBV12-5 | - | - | CASGHYSTDTQYF | TGTGCTAGTGGGCACTATTCCACAGATACGCAGTATTTT